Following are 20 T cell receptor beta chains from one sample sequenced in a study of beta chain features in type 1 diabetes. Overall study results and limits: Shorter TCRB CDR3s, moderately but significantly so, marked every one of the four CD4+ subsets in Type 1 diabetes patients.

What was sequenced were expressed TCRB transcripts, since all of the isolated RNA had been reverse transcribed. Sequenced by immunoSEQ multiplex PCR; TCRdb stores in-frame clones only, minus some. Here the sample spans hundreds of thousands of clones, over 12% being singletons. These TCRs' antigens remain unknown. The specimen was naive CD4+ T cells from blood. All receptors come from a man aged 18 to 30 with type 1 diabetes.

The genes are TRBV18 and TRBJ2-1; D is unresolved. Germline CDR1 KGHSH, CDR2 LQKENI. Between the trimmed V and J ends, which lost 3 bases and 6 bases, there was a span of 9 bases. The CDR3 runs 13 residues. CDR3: CASSPQLGNEQFF. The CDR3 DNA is TGTGCCAGCTCACCCCAGCTGGGCAATGAGCAGTTCTTC.

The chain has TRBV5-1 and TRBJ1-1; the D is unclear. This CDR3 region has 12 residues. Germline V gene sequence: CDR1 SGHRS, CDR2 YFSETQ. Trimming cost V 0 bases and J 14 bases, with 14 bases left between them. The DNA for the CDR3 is TGCGCCAGCAGCTTGGCCCAGGAGGGCCTGTTCTTT. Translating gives CASSLAQEGLFF.

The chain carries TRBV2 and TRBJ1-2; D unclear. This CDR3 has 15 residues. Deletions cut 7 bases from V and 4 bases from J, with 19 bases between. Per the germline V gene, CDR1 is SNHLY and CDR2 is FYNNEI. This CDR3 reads CASNAYAGASYGYTF. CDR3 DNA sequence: TGTGCCAGCAATGCATACGCTGGTGCTAGCTATGGCTACACCTTC.

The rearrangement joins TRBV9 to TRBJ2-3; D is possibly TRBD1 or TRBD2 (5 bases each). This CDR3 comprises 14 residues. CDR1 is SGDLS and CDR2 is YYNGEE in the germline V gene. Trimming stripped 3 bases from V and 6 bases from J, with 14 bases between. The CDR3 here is CASSASGTADTQYF. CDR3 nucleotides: TGTGCCAGCAGCGCATCCGGGACCGCGGATACGCAGTATTTT.

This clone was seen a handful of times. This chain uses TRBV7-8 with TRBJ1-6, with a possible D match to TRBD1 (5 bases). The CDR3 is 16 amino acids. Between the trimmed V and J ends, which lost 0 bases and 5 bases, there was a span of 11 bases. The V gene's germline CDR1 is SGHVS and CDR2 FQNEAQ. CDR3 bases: TGTGCCAGCAGCTTAGCGCAGAGGGGTCATAATTCACCCCTCCACTTT. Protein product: CASSLAQRGHNSPLHF.

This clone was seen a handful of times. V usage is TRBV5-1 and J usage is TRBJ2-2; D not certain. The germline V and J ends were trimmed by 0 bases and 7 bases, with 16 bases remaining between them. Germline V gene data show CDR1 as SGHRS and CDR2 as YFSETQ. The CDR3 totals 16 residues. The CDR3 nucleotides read TGCGCCAGCAGCTTGGGGACGTCAGGTTACGGCGGGGAGCTGTTTTTT. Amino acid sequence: CASSLGTSGYGGELFF.

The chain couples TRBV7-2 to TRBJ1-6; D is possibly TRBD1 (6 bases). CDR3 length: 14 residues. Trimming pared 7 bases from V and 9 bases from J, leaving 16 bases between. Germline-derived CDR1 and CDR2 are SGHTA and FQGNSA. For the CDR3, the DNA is TGTGCCAGCACCTTGGGGGCCACGGGTTCACCCCTCCACTTT. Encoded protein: CASTLGATGSPLHF.

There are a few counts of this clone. The CDR3 nucleotides read TGTGCCAGCAGCTCGCTAAGTACCGGGGAGCTGTTTTTT. Translation gives CASSSLSTGELFF. This chain uses TRBV7-9 with TRBJ2-2; no clear D. Germline loops: CDR1 SEHNR, CDR2 FQNEAQ (reference sequence). V was cut by 4 bases and J by 5 bases, with 8 bases left in between. The CDR3 consists of 13 residues.

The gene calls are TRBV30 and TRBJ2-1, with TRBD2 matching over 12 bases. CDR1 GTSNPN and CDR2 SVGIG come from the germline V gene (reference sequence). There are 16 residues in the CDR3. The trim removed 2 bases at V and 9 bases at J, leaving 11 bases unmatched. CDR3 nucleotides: TGTGCCTGGAGTTTACAGATGGGACTAGCGGGCCTTGAGCAGTTCTTC. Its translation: CAWSLQMGLAGLEQFF.

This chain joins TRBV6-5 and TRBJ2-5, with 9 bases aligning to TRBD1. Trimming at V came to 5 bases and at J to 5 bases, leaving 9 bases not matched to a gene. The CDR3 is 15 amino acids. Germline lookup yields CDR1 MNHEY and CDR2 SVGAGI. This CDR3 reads CASSRDRVGSETQYF. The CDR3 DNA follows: TGTGCCAGCAGTAGGGACAGGGTGGGGTCGGAGACCCAGTACTTC.

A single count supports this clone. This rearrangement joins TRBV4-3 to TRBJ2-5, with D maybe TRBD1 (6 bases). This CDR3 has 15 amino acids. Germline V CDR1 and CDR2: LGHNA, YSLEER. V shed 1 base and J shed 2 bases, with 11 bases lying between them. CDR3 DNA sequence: TGCGCCAGCAGCCAAGGGGCCAGGGGACAAGAGACCCAGTACTTC. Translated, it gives CASSQGARGQETQYF.

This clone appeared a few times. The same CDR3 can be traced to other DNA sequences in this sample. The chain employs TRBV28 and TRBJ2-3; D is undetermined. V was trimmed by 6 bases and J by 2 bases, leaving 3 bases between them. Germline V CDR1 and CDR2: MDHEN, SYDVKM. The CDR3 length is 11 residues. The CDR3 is CASRSTDTQYF. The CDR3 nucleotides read TGTGCCAGCAGATCCACAGATACGCAGTATTTT.

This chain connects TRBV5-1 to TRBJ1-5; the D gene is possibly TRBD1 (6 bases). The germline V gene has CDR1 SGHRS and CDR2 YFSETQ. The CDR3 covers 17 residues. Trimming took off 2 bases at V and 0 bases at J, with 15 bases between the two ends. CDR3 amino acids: CASSLGGPPYSNQPQHF. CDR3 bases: TGCGCCAGCAGCTTAGGGGGGCCGCCTTATAGCAATCAGCCCCAGCATTTT. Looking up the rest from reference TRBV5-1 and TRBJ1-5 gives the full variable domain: KAGVTQTPRYLIKTRGQQVTLSCSPISGHRSVSWYQQTPGQGLQFLFEYFSETQRNKGNFPGRFSGRQFSNSRSEMNVSTLELGDSALYLCASSLGGPPYSNQPQHFGDGTRLSIL.

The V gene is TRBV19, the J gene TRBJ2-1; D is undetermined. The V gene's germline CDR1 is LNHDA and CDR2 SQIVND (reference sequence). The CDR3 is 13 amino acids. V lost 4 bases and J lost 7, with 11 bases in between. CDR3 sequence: CASSTQDQNEQFF. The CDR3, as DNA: TGTGCCAGTAGTACCCAGGACCAGAATGAGCAGTTCTTC.

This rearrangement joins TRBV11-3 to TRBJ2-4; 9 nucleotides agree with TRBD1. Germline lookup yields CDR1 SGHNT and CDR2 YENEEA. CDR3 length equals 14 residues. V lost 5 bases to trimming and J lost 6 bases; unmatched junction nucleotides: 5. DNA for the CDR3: TGTGCCAGCAGCGGGGACAGGGATAGAAACATTCAGTACTTC. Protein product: CASSGDRDRNIQYF.

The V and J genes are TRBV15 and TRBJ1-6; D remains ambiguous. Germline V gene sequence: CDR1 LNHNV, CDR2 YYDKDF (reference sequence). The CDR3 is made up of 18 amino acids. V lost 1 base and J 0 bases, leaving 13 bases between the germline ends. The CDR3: CATSRAGTPSSYNSPLHF. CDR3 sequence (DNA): TGTGCCACCAGCAGAGCAGGAACACCGAGCTCCTATAATTCACCCCTCCACTTT. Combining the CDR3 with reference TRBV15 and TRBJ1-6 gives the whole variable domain DAMVIQNPRYQVTQFGKPVTLSCSQTLNHNVMYWYQQKSSQAPKLLFHYYDKDFNNEADTPDNFQSRRPNTSFCFLDIRSPGLGDTAMYLCATSRAGTPSSYNSPLHFGNGTRLTVT.

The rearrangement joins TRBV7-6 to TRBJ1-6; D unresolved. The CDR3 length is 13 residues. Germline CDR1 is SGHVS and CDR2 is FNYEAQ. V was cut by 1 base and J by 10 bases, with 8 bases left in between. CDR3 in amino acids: CASSLVQQSPLHF. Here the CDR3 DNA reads TGTGCCAGCAGCTTAGTACAGCAATCACCCCTCCACTTT. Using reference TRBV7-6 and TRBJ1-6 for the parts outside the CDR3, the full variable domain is GAGVSQSPRYKVTKRGQDVALRCDPISGHVSLYWYRQALGQGPEFLTYFNYEAQQDKSGLPNDRFSAERPEGSISTLTIQRTEQRDSAMYRCASSLVQQSPLHFGNGTRLTVT.

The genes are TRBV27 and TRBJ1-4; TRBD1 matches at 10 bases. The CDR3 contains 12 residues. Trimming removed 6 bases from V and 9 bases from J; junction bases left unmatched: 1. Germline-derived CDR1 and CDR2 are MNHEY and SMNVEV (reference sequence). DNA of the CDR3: TGTGCCAGCAGGGGACAGGGGCAAAAACTGTTTTTT. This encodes CASRGQGQKLFF.

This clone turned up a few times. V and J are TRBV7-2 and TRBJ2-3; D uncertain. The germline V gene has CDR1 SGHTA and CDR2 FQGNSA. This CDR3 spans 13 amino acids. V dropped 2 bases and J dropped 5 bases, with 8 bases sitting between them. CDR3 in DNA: TGTGCCAGCAGCTTACCTGAGGTAGATACGCAGTATTTT. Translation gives CASSLPEVDTQYF.

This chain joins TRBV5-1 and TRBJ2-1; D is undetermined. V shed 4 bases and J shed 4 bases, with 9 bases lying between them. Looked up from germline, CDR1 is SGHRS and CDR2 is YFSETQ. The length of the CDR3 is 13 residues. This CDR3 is CASSPYKYNEQFF. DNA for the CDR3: TGCGCCAGCAGCCCCTACAAGTACAATGAGCAGTTCTTC.